Each of the 15 T cell receptor beta chains below was sequenced from the same sample in a study of cytomegalovirus exposure and HLA in healthy donors. PCR used 60 Vbeta primers and 13 Jbeta primers. Profiling relied on immunoSEQ multiplex PCR, and the TCRdb table lists in-frame clones only, not all of them. Here the sample spans approximately 240,000 clones, roughly four fifths being singletons. Sequenced material: PBMCs. All receptors derive from a woman in her 40s in good health and CMV-seronegative.

V gene TRBV7-3 combines with J gene TRBJ1-1; D call uncertain. CDR1 and CDR2 (germline): SGHTA, FQGTGA. CDR3 length equals 16 residues. The germline V and J ends were trimmed by 2 bases and 0 bases, with 13 bases remaining between them. In nucleotides, the CDR3 is TGTGCCAGCAGCTTATCCCCCCCCAGTATGAACACTGAAGCTTTCTTT. Translating it yields CASSLSPPSMNTEAFF. The variable domain in full, completed from reference TRBV7-3 and TRBJ1-1, reads GAGVSQTPSNKVTEKGKYVELRCDPISGHTALYWYRQSLGQGPEFLIYFQGTGAADDSGLPNDRFFAVRPEGSVSTLKIQRTERGDSAVYLCASSLSPPSMNTEAFFGQGTRLTVV.

The sample holds a few counts of this clone. The chain uses TRBV6-5 and TRBJ2-7; 9 nucleotides agree with TRBD1. V gave up 2 bases and J gave up 0 bases; unmatched junction bases: 5. The CDR3 extends over 16 amino acids. Germline CDR1 MNHEY, CDR2 SVGAGI. The CDR3 sequence: CASSYGRDRASYEQYF. CDR3 sequence (DNA): TGTGCCAGCAGTTACGGCCGGGACAGGGCCTCCTACGAGCAGTACTTC.

V is TRBV10-3 and J is TRBJ2-7, with TRBD1 identical over 7 bases. Trimming removed 10 bases from V and 0 bases from J; junction bases left unmatched: 9. The germline V gene encodes CDR1 ENHRY and CDR2 SYGVKD. This CDR3 comprises 14 residues. The CDR3 here is CASRGTESSYEQYF. CDR3 DNA sequence: TGTGCCAGCAGAGGGACAGAGAGCTCCTACGAGCAGTACTTC.

The V call is TRBV5-6, the J call TRBJ1-2, with D possibly TRBD1 on 5 matching bases. The germline V gene has CDR1 SGHDT and CDR2 YYEEEE. The CDR3 extends over 13 amino acids. The germline V and J ends were trimmed by 0 bases and 4 bases, with 7 bases remaining between them. The CDR3 reads CASSLDRSYGYTF. CDR3 DNA: TGTGCCAGCAGCTTGGACAGGAGCTATGGCTACACCTTC.

The chain is built from TRBV7-9 and TRBJ1-3; no firm D call. The CDR3 has 16 amino acids. The V and J ends lost 1 base and 2 bases respectively, with 12 bases between them. CDR1 SEHNR and CDR2 FQNEAQ come from the germline V gene (reference sequence). The CDR3 bases are TGTGCCAGCAGCTTAGTATTCGAGCGAGCTGGAAACACCATATATTTT. Translated, it gives CASSLVFERAGNTIYF.

V is TRBV6-5 and J is TRBJ2-5; D uncertain. This CDR3 contains 13 residues. Germline CDR1 MNHEY, CDR2 SVGAGI. Trimming left V 6 bases short and J 3 bases short, with 11 bases between. Here the CDR3 DNA reads TGTGCCAGCAGGGAGCAAATCGAAGAGACCCAGTACTTC. Encoded protein: CASREQIEETQYF.

The chain links TRBV19 to TRBJ2-7; 7 bases match TRBD1. Germline CDR1 is LNHDA and CDR2 is SQIVND (reference sequence). The CDR3 is made up of 15 amino acids. V lost 5 bases, J lost 0 bases, and 7 bases stayed unmatched. The CDR3 DNA sequence: TGTGCCAGTAGTCCACGACAGGGAAGCTCCTACGAGCAGTACTTC. Its translation: CASSPRQGSSYEQYF.

The gene calls are TRBV27 and TRBJ2-5; 14 bases match TRBD2. Germline CDR1 reads MNHEY; CDR2 reads SMNVEV (reference sequence). The CDR3 covers 16 residues. V was clipped by 3 bases and J by 4 bases; unmatched bases: 4. CDR3: CASSLTSGGALETQYF. As DNA, the CDR3 is TGTGCCAGCAGTTTGACTAGCGGGGGGGCCTTAGAGACCCAGTACTTC.

The chain uses TRBV11-1 and TRBJ2-1; TRBD1 matches 8 bases. This CDR3 region has 16 residues. Losses at the gene ends were 5 bases for V and 8 bases for J; bases not matched to a gene: 14. CDR1 and CDR2 (germline): SGHAT, FQDESV (reference sequence). Here the CDR3 reads CASSPTGVEVPDEQFF. CDR3 bases: TGTGCCAGCAGCCCGACAGGGGTGGAGGTCCCGGATGAGCAGTTCTTC.

The rearrangement links TRBV7-6 to TRBJ2-5; 11 bases line up with TRBD1. V lost 3 bases to trimming and J lost 1 base; unmatched junction nucleotides: 4. This CDR3 has 16 amino acids. CDR1 and CDR2 (germline): SGHVS, FNYEAQ. Here the CDR3 reads CASSLGQGGTQETQYF. Written as DNA, the CDR3 is TGTGCCAGCAGCTTGGGACAGGGGGGGACCCAAGAGACCCAGTACTTC. The full variable domain, in which reference TRBV7-6 and TRBJ2-5 provide the parts outside the CDR3, is GAGVSQSPRYKVTKRGQDVALRCDPISGHVSLYWYRQALGQGPEFLTYFNYEAQQDKSGLPNDRFSAERPEGSISTLTIQRTEQRDSAMYRCASSLGQGGTQETQYFGPGTRLLVL.

The J gene is TRBJ2-7, the V gene TRBV6-5; 11 bases line up with TRBD2. Germline V CDR1 and CDR2: MNHEY, SVGAGI. The V gene end was trimmed by 6 bases and the J gene end by 6 bases; junction bases not matched to a gene: 10. This CDR3 is 15 amino acids long. CDR3 sequence: CASRVGGLAVTEQYF. The CDR3 nucleotides are TGTGCCAGCAGGGTCGGGGGACTAGCGGTAACCGAGCAGTACTTC.

This clone appeared a few times. The chain has TRBV28 and TRBJ1-5; weak D call: TRBD1 (5 bases). Germline V lookup: CDR1 MDHEN, CDR2 SYDVKM. Between the trimmed V and J ends, which lost 2 bases and 4 bases, there was a span of 9 bases. The CDR3 runs to 14 residues. CDR3 amino acids: CASSLVRANQPQHF. The DNA for the CDR3 is TGTGCCAGCAGTTTAGTCAGGGCGAATCAGCCCCAGCATTTT.

CDR3 bases: TGCGCCAGCAGCCAAGATCGGAGGCAGACCATGAACACTGAAGCTTTCTTT. Translation: CASSQDRRQTMNTEAFF. This chain connects TRBV4-1 to TRBJ1-1; D is unclear. The germline V and J ends were trimmed by 0 bases and 0 bases, with 14 bases remaining between them. The CDR3 is 17 amino acids. Per the germline V gene, CDR1 is MGHRA and CDR2 is YSYEKL.

This clone was seen once. The chain carries TRBV19 and TRBJ1-3; possibly TRBD1 for D (5 bases). The CDR3 runs 14 residues. The V end was cut by 6 bases, the J end by 3 bases, with 12 bases between. Germline V gives CDR1 LNHDA, CDR2 SQIVND (reference sequence). DNA of the CDR3: TGTGCCAGTAGCCCGGGGGGTTTTGGAAACACCATATATTTT. Amino acid sequence: CASSPGGFGNTIYF. Complete variable domain (other parts from reference TRBV19 and TRBJ1-3): DGGITQSPKYLFRKEGQNVTLSCEQNLNHDAMYWYRQDPGQGLRLIYYSQIVNDFQKGDIAEGYSVSREKKESFPLTVTSAQKNPTAFYLCASSPGGFGNTIYFGEGSWLTVV.

The chain has TRBV19 and TRBJ2-1, with D possibly TRBD2 on 5 matching bases. The V gene lost 8 bases and the J gene lost 6 bases, with 11 bases spanning the gap. The CDR3 sequence is 12 residues long. Looked up from germline, CDR1 is LNHDA and CDR2 is SQIVND (reference sequence). CDR3 DNA sequence: TGTGCCAGTGGACTTGGGCCCAATGAGCAGTTCTTC. This codes for CASGLGPNEQFF.